The 27 T cell receptor beta chains below come from one sample, sequenced in a study of T cell responses to AZD1222 COVID-19 vaccine. The data were produced by immunoSEQ multiplex PCR, yet TCRdb's version contains in-frame clones alone and is incomplete. This table has 150,000 or so clones, 85% to 90% appearing once. The sequencing here drew on peripheral blood, taken on day 0 of AZD1222 vaccination. These TCRs come from an adult in good health.

In its sample, this clone was seen a few times. One junction end disagrees with the germline gene, perhaps due to a read error. This chain links TRBV5-5 with TRBJ2-7; 10 bases agree with TRBD1. This CDR3 is built from 13 residues. Germline V CDR1 and CDR2: SGHKS, YYEKEE (reference sequence). The CDR3 DNA sequence: TGTGCCAGCAGCCGACCAGGGACAGGGACAGGGGACTTC. It encodes CASSRPGTGTGDF. The full variable domain, rest sourced from reference TRBV5-5 and TRBJ2-7, is DAGVTQSPTHLIKTRGQQVTLRCSPISGHKSVSWYQQVLGQGPQFIFQYYEKEERGRGNFPDRFSARQFPNYSSELNVNALLLGDSALYLCASSRPGTGTGDFGPGTRLTVT.

This chain connects TRBV27 to TRBJ2-7, with 10 bases identical to TRBD2. V lost 6 bases and J lost 4; bases outside the gene matches: 9. CDR1 and CDR2 (germline): MNHEY, SMNVEV (reference sequence). The CDR3 runs 15 residues. CDR3 DNA sequence: TGTGCCAGCAGACCACCTAGCGGGAGAGTGTACGAGCAGTACTTC. This encodes CASRPPSGRVYEQYF.

This clone was counted once. V is TRBV4-1 and J is TRBJ1-5, with D perhaps TRBD1 (5 bases). This CDR3 comprises 13 residues. Per germline, CDR1 MGHRA and CDR2 YSYEKL. The V end lost 1 base, the J end lost 6 bases, and 7 bases lay between the germline ends. CDR3 sequence reads: CASSQGTGQPQHF. CDR3 sequence (DNA): TGCGCCAGCAGCCAAGGCACAGGTCAGCCCCAGCATTTT.

Comments on this clone: This same CDR3 is encoded by further DNA sequences in the sample. The chain links TRBV10-3 to TRBJ1-1, with TRBD1 matching over 8 bases. Germline V gives CDR1 ENHRY, CDR2 SYGVKD. This CDR3 has 14 amino acids. Trimming removed 6 bases from V and 1 base from J; junction bases left unmatched: 4. Here the CDR3 DNA reads TGTGCCATCAGCCTAGACAGGGGGAACACTGAAGCTTTCTTT. Translated: CAISLDRGNTEAFF.

This chain connects TRBV6-4 to TRBJ2-3; D may be TRBD1 or TRBD2 (5 bases each). This CDR3 has 14 residues. The ends were cut back, 10 bases at V and 4 bases at J, with 18 bases in the middle. From germline, CDR1 is MRHNA and CDR2 SNTAGT. CDR3 sequence: CATRRDPGADTQYF. CDR3 DNA: TGTGCCACCCGCCGGGACCCAGGCGCAGATACGCAGTATTTT.

The V and J genes are TRBV28 and TRBJ1-6; 7 positions agree with TRBD1. V lost 5 bases and J lost 14; bases outside the gene matches: 9. Germline V gives CDR1 MDHEN, CDR2 SYDVKM. The CDR3 totals 13 residues. CDR3 DNA: TGTGCCAGCAGTGAACTAAAACAGGGGACCCTCCACTTT. It translates to CASSELKQGTLHF.

CDR3 residues: CASSNRGQSREQYF. Written as DNA, the CDR3 is TGTGCCAGCAGCAACAGGGGGCAATCCCGCGAGCAGTACTTC. The J gene is TRBJ2-7, the V gene TRBV6-5; 9 nucleotides line up with TRBD1. V gave up 6 bases and J gave up 6 bases; unmatched junction bases: 9. The germline V gene encodes CDR1 MNHEY and CDR2 SVGAGI. The CDR3 has 14 amino acids.

The rearrangement links TRBV3-1 (or the pseudogene TRBV3-2) to TRBJ1-1; no clear D gene. Trimming pared 3 bases from V and 1 base from J, leaving 3 bases between. The CDR3 contains 12 residues. The germline CDR1 and CDR2 sequences are LGHDT and YNNKEL (reference sequence). The CDR3: CASSHPNTEAFF. Written as DNA, the CDR3 is TGTGCCAGCAGCCACCCGAACACTGAAGCTTTCTTT.

The rearrangement joins TRBV2 to TRBJ1-3; D is ambiguous. V dropped 7 bases and J dropped 0 bases, with 13 bases sitting between them. Germline loops: CDR1 SNHLY, CDR2 FYNNEI. This CDR3 contains 15 residues. The chain's CDR3 is CASNPTVSSGNTIYF. For the CDR3, the DNA is TGTGCCAGCAATCCGACGGTGAGCTCTGGAAACACCATATATTTT.

The chain recombines TRBV28 with TRBJ1-1; D may be TRBD1 (5 bases). Trimming pared 3 bases from V and 5 bases from J, leaving 10 bases between. The germline V gene has CDR1 MDHEN and CDR2 SYDVKM. The CDR3 has 13 residues. CDR3 loop: CASSFRGRTEAFF. The DNA for the CDR3 is TGTGCCAGCAGTTTTCGGGGGAGAACTGAAGCTTTCTTT. Variable domain in full (rest from reference TRBV28 and TRBJ1-1): DVKVTQSSRYLVKRTGEKVFLECVQDMDHENMFWYRQDPGLGLRLIYFSYDVKMKEKGDIPEGYSVSREKKERFSLILESASTNQTSMYLCASSFRGRTEAFFGQGTRLTVV.

This clone was observed once. The rearrangement uses TRBV28 and TRBJ1-1; TRBD1 might be the D (5 bases). V shed 2 bases and J shed 11 bases, with 9 bases lying between them. Germline values: CDR1 MDHEN, CDR2 SYDVKM. The CDR3 contains 11 residues. The CDR3 here is CASSLAGMAFF. In nucleotides, the CDR3 is TGTGCCAGCAGTTTAGCAGGGATGGCTTTCTTT.

This clone showed up just once. This sequence joins TRBV3-1 (or the pseudogene TRBV3-2) and TRBJ2-1; D assignment may be TRBD1 or TRBD2 (6 bases each). CDR1 is LGHDT and CDR2 is YNNKEL in the germline V gene (reference sequence). Trimming removed 7 bases from V and 0 bases from J, with 19 bases in between. The CDR3 contains 17 residues. The CDR3, as DNA: TGTGCCAGCACCCGGCGGCGGAGGGGGTACTCCTACAATGAGCAGTTCTTC. Protein sequence: CASTRRRRGYSYNEQFF.

This chain uses TRBV19 with TRBJ1-5, with D possibly matching TRBD1 (5 bases). Trimming shortened V by 5 bases and J by 5 bases, and 13 bases separated the two germline ends. Germline lookup yields CDR1 LNHDA and CDR2 SQIVND (reference sequence). There are 14 residues in the CDR3. The DNA for the CDR3 is TGTGCCAGTAGTGGAGTGAAAGGGGATCAGCCCCAGCATTTT. Its translation is CASSGVKGDQPQHF.

The J gene is TRBJ1-3, the V gene TRBV2, with a possible D match to TRBD1 (5 bases). The V gene's germline CDR1 is SNHLY and CDR2 FYNNEI. The length of the CDR3 is 14 residues. Trimming removed 3 bases at V and 0 bases at J, with 6 bases between. CDR3 sequence: CASSEGGSGNTIYF. For the CDR3, the DNA is TGTGCCAGCAGTGAGGGGGGCTCTGGAAACACCATATATTTT. Drawing the rest from reference TRBV2 and TRBJ1-3, the complete variable domain is EPEVTQTPSHQVTQMGQEVILRCVPISNHLYFYWYRQILGQKVEFLVSFYNNEISEKSEIFDDQFSVERPDGSNFTLKIRSTKLEDSAMYFCASSEGGSGNTIYFGEGSWLTVV.

This chain uses TRBV28 with TRBJ2-3; D is uncertain. V was cut by 2 bases and J by 2 bases, with 11 bases left in between. The CDR3 extends over 15 amino acids. Looked up from germline, CDR1 is MDHEN and CDR2 is SYDVKM. CDR3 coding DNA: TGTGCCAGCAGTTTAACGGCTTCGTACACAGATACGCAGTATTTT. Its protein product is CASSLTASYTDTQYF.

A word on this clone: The same CDR3 also results from other DNA sequences found in this sample. The chain joins TRBV9 to TRBJ1-5; D is unclear. The CDR3 consists of 13 residues. V shed 2 bases and J shed 1 base, with 4 bases lying between them. CDR1 SGDLS and CDR2 YYNGEE come from the germline V gene. CDR3 bases: TGTGCCAGCAGCGTTGGGAGCAATCAGCCCCAGCATTTT. As protein: CASSVGSNQPQHF.

The chain couples TRBV28 to TRBJ1-6, with TRBD1 matching 7 bases. Germline V lookup: CDR1 MDHEN, CDR2 SYDVKM. The CDR3 spans 15 residues. V was pared by 6 bases and J by 10 bases, with 12 bases of the junction left unmatched. The CDR3 protein is CASRFLPGQRSPLHF. The CDR3 bases are TGTGCCAGCAGATTCCTCCCGGGACAGAGATCACCCCTCCACTTT.

The CDR3 nucleotides are TGCGCCAGCAGCTTGGATAGTGGGAGTTATAATTCACCCCTCCACTTT. It codes for CASSLDSGSYNSPLHF. J is TRBJ1-6 and V is TRBV5-1; D is ambiguous. CDR1 is SGHRS and CDR2 is YFSETQ in the germline V gene. Trimming took 0 bases from V and 4 from J, leaving 11 bases between them. The CDR3 length is 16 residues. Using reference TRBV5-1 and TRBJ1-6 for the parts outside the CDR3, the full variable domain is KAGVTQTPRYLIKTRGQQVTLSCSPISGHRSVSWYQQTPGQGLQFLFEYFSETQRNKGNFPGRFSGRQFSNSRSEMNVSTLELGDSALYLCASSLDSGSYNSPLHFGNGTRLTVT.

This clone was detected once. V usage is TRBV6-5 and J usage is TRBJ2-1; TRBD2 is a possible D gene (6 bases). Germline CDR1 MNHEY, CDR2 SVGAGI. This CDR3 is built from 14 residues. Trimming took off 6 bases at V and 4 bases at J, with 13 bases between the two ends. This chain's CDR3 is CASRASRGYNEQFF. The CDR3 region has the DNA TGTGCCAGCAGAGCATCACGGGGGTACAATGAGCAGTTCTTC.

The chain employs TRBV14 and TRBJ1-2, with 9 bases matching TRBD1. The germline gives CDR1 SGHDN, CDR2 FVKESK. The CDR3 covers 16 residues. V dropped 0 bases and J dropped 4; count of bases not matched to a gene: 6. The CDR3 DNA follows: TGTGCCAGCAGCCAAGATGGGGGACAGGGAACCTATGGCTACACCTTC. Translated, it gives CASSQDGGQGTYGYTF.

This clone was detected once. The rearrangement uses TRBV7-3 and TRBJ2-3, with D perhaps matching TRBD2 (7 bases). The CDR3 length is 14 residues. Germline-derived CDR1 and CDR2 are SGHTA and FQGTGA. V was clipped by 3 bases and J by 3 bases, with 10 bases between them. The CDR3 region is CASSFGGQTDTQYF. The CDR3 DNA follows: TGTGCCAGCAGCTTCGGGGGGCAGACAGATACGCAGTATTTT. The full variable domain, in which reference TRBV7-3 and TRBJ2-3 provide the parts outside the CDR3, is GAGVSQTPSNKVTEKGKYVELRCDPISGHTALYWYRQSLGQGPEFLIYFQGTGAADDSGLPNDRFFAVRPEGSVSTLKIQRTERGDSAVYLCASSFGGQTDTQYFGPGTRLTVL.

The chain employs TRBV5-1 and TRBJ2-7; no definite D call. This CDR3 spans 13 amino acids. From germline, CDR1 is SGHRS and CDR2 YFSETQ. V shed 1 base and J shed 0 bases, with 5 bases lying between them. CDR3 sequence (DNA): TGCGCCAGCAGCTTGACTGGCTCCTACGAGCAGTACTTC. Its translation: CASSLTGSYEQYF. Full variable domain (remainder filled in from reference TRBV5-1 and TRBJ2-7): KAGVTQTPRYLIKTRGQQVTLSCSPISGHRSVSWYQQTPGQGLQFLFEYFSETQRNKGNFPGRFSGRQFSNSRSEMNVSTLELGDSALYLCASSLTGSYEQYFGPGTRLTVT.

This rearrangement joins TRBV30 to TRBJ1-5; tentative D call: TRBD1 (5 bases). CDR1 and CDR2 from the germline V gene are GTSNPN and SVGIG (reference sequence). V shed 5 bases and J shed 4 bases, with 12 bases lying between them. The CDR3 length is 13 residues. The CDR3 nucleotides are TGTGCCTGGGGGGCCGGGGGGAATCAGCCCCAGCATTTT. Protein: CAWGAGGNQPQHF. Full variable domain (missing parts from reference TRBV30 and TRBJ1-5): SQTIHQWPATLVQPVGSPLSLECTVEGTSNPNLYWYRQAAGRGLQLLFYSVGIGQISSEVPQNLSASRPQDRQFILSSKKLLLSDSGFYLCAWGAGGNQPQHFGDGTRLSIL.

The chain combines TRBV5-4 with TRBJ2-7; D tentatively reads TRBD1 or TRBD2 (6 bases each). CDR1 SGHNT and CDR2 YYREEE come from the germline V gene (reference sequence). This CDR3 region has 15 residues. V shed 4 bases and J shed 3 bases, with 17 bases lying between them. CDR3 sequence: CASSPSAGQNYEQYF. The DNA of the CDR3 is TGTGCCAGCAGCCCTTCTGCGGGACAAAACTACGAGCAGTACTTC.

This chain joins TRBV30 and TRBJ1-1; D remains ambiguous. Trimming took 4 bases from V and 1 from J, leaving 13 bases between them. Germline V lookup: CDR1 GTSNPN, CDR2 SVGIG (reference sequence). The CDR3 is 14 residues long. The CDR3: CAWTAGLTNTEAFF. In DNA form, the CDR3 reads TGTGCCTGGACGGCAGGACTTACGAACACTGAAGCTTTCTTT. Full variable domain (missing parts from reference TRBV30 and TRBJ1-1): SQTIHQWPATLVQPVGSPLSLECTVEGTSNPNLYWYRQAAGRGLQLLFYSVGIGQISSEVPQNLSASRPQDRQFILSSKKLLLSDSGFYLCAWTAGLTNTEAFFGQGTRLTVV.

Only a few counts were recorded for this clone. The rearrangement links TRBV5-1 to TRBJ1-1; D uncertain. This CDR3 spans 16 amino acids. Trimming took off 0 bases at V and 4 bases at J, with 16 bases between the two ends. The germline CDR1 and CDR2 sequences are SGHRS and YFSETQ. CDR3 region: CASSLDTGIRGTEAFF. CDR3 sequence (DNA): TGCGCCAGCAGCTTGGATACGGGAATCCGCGGCACTGAAGCTTTCTTT.

The V gene is TRBV21-1, the J gene TRBJ2-7; TRBD2, the table's D call, lacks a check against the DNA. TRBV21-1 constitutes a pseudogene. The CDR3 extends over 14 amino acids. CDR3 coding DNA: TGTGCCAGCAGCAAAGCGCGGGATAGGTACGAGCAGTACGTC. Residues: CASSKARDRYEQYV.